The 21 T cell receptor beta chains presented below share a single source sample, sequenced in a study of T cell repertoires in cytomegalovirus infection. Antigens of these TCRs are unknown. TCRdb reprocessed the reads with MiXCR, giving one entry per CDR3 protein. The sample shows more than 250,000 distinct CDR3 sequences, roughly 25% of them seen only once. The sample here was cultured PBMCs, taken from culture after CMV antigen stimulation. These receptors originate from a human donor in good health (CMV status not recorded). Some clones in this sample may be carry-over from other donors' samples.

This clonotype was seen many times. The chain joins TRBV4-3 to TRBJ2-2; D is unresolved. The length of the CDR3 is 13 residues. Trimming removed 4 bases from V and 7 bases from J, with 10 bases in between. Germline CDR1 and CDR2: LGHNA and YSLEER. CDR3 DNA sequence: TGCGCCAGCAGCCCAATTGGGAACGGGGAGCTGTTTTTT. Its translation is CASSPIGNGELFF.

CDR3 in amino acids: CASSDGGGSPLHF. CDR3 sequence (DNA): TGTGCCAGCAGCGACGGCGGGGGTTCACCCCTCCACTTT. The chain is built from TRBV6-5 and TRBJ1-6; D might be TRBD1 (5 bases). The ends were cut back, 6 bases at V and 9 bases at J, with 12 bases in the middle. Germline lookup yields CDR1 MNHEY and CDR2 SVGAGI. The CDR3 runs 13 residues.

This clonotype was counted at least ten times. The V call is TRBV7-2, the J call TRBJ2-1; possibly TRBD2 for D (6 bases). The germline CDR1 and CDR2 sequences are SGHTA and FQGNSA. The length of the CDR3 is 16 residues. Trimming stripped 5 bases from V and 4 bases from J, with 18 bases between. This CDR3 is CASSPARLAHYNEQFF. CDR3 coding DNA: TGTGCCAGCAGCCCGGCTAGGCTAGCGCATTACAATGAGCAGTTCTTC.

This clonotype has ten or more counts. This chain uses TRBV7-8 with TRBJ2-3, with D unresolved. Germline CDR1 reads SGHVS; CDR2 reads FQNEAQ. Trimming left V 1 base short and J 8 bases short, with 4 bases between. This CDR3 is 11 amino acids long. This CDR3 is CASSLESTQYF. CDR3 bases: TGTGCCAGCAGCTTAGAGAGTACGCAGTATTTT.

This chain connects TRBV12-5 to TRBJ1-3, with 9 positions matching TRBD1. The CDR3 length is 15 residues. Germline V gives CDR1 LGHNT, CDR2 FRNRAP. V trimming: 7 bases; J trimming: 4 bases; junction bases outside the gene matches: 8. DNA for the CDR3: TGTGCTAGTGCCCTGGGACAGGGAAAGGGAAACACCATATATTTT. Translation gives CASALGQGKGNTIYF.

This clonotype was seen only a few times. V usage is TRBV11-2 and J usage is TRBJ2-7, with 8 bases identical to TRBD1. The V gene end was trimmed by 4 bases and the J gene end by 2 bases; junction bases not matched to a gene: 7. Germline CDR1 and CDR2: SGHAT and FQNNGV. This CDR3 has 15 amino acids. The DNA of the CDR3 is TGTGCCAGCAGCTCCGGACAGGGAATACCCTACGAGCAGTACGTC. Translation gives CASSSGQGIPYEQYV.

This clonotype came up a few times. This chain uses TRBV11-2 with TRBJ2-1; D ambiguous. CDR1 SGHAT and CDR2 FQNNGV come from the germline V gene. Deletions cut 2 bases from V and 0 bases from J, with 11 bases between. The CDR3 runs 16 residues. The CDR3 DNA is TGTGCCAGCAGCTTAAGAGGCATGAACTCCTACAATGAGCAGTTCTTC. Translated: CASSLRGMNSYNEQFF.

This clonotype was recorded a few times. The J gene is TRBJ2-3, the V gene TRBV12-3 or TRBV12-4, with 9 bases aligning to TRBD2. Trimming at V came to 3 bases and at J to 5 bases, leaving 3 bases not matched to a gene. CDR3 length: 14 amino acids. CDR3 sequence reads: CASSLREGVDTQYF. CDR3 nucleotides: TGTGCCAGCAGTTTGCGGGAGGGCGTAGATACGCAGTATTTT.

Many counts were recorded for this clonotype. The chain employs TRBV7-3 and TRBJ2-2; 7 bases align to TRBD2. Germline lookup yields CDR1 SGHTA and CDR2 FQGTGA. The CDR3 covers 14 residues. Trimming at V came to 5 bases and at J to 7 bases, leaving 7 bases not matched to a gene. CDR3 residues: CASSLTGGNGELFF. CDR3 coding DNA: TGTGCCAGCAGCCTCACGGGAGGAAACGGGGAGCTGTTTTTT.

This clonotype turned up a few times. This may be a read error, as it is one base from a much larger clone. The V gene is TRBV7-6, the J gene TRBJ2-1, with TRBD2 identical over 9 bases. This CDR3 is built from 16 residues. Germline-derived CDR1 and CDR2 are SGHVS and FNYEAQ. V was clipped by 1 base and J by 0 bases; unmatched bases: 1. CDR3 region: CASSLGLAVSYNEQFF. The DNA for the CDR3 is TGTGCCAGCAGCTTAGGACTAGCGGTCTCCTACAATGAGCAGTTCTTC. Based on the CDR3 plus reference TRBV7-6 and TRBJ2-1, the full variable domain is GAGVSQSPRYKVTKRGQDVALRCDPISGHVSLYWYRQALGQGPEFLTYFNYEAQQDKSGLPNDRFSAERPEGSISTLTIQRTEQRDSAMYRCASSLGLAVSYNEQFFGPGTRLTVL.

CDR3 nucleotide sequence: TGTGCCAGCGGGAGCTCCTACAATGAGCAGTTCTTC. Amino acids: CASGSSYNEQFF. J is TRBJ2-1 and V is TRBV7-6; D may be TRBD2 (5 bases). The CDR3 totals 12 residues. Germline assignment: CDR1 SGHVS and CDR2 FNYEAQ. Trimming pared 8 bases from V and 0 bases from J, leaving 5 bases between.

This clonotype was counted between two and nine times. This rearrangement joins TRBV12-3 or TRBV12-4 to TRBJ2-4; 7 bases line up with TRBD2. The CDR3 runs 15 residues. J was trimmed by 3 bases and V by 6 bases; bases with no gene match: 8. CDR3 in DNA: TGTGCCAGCAGGGGGAACTGGGGGGGCAAAAACATTCAGTACTTC. It translates to CASRGNWGGKNIQYF.

This clonotype was recorded a few times. The genes are TRBV28 and TRBJ1-1; D unresolved. The V end was cut by 7 bases, the J end by 7 bases, with 13 bases between. Germline CDR1 MDHEN, CDR2 SYDVKM. This CDR3 is built from 12 residues. The CDR3: CASTVVGYEAFF. The CDR3 bases are TGTGCCAGCACCGTAGTAGGGTATGAAGCTTTCTTT.

This clonotype was seen only a few times. This chain links TRBV10-3 with TRBJ1-1; no firm D call. V lost 0 bases to trimming and J lost 2 bases, with 4 bases between them. This CDR3 spans 13 amino acids. Germline CDR1 reads ENHRY; CDR2 reads SYGVKD. For the CDR3, the DNA is TGTGCCATCAGTGAGTCGACTAACACTGAAGCTTTCTTT. Translation: CAISESTNTEAFF.

The rearrangement uses TRBV7-8 and TRBJ1-1; 11 bases fit TRBD1. This CDR3 spans 15 amino acids. J gave up 6 bases and V 2 bases, and 5 bases lay outside the gene matches. Germline CDR1 SGHVS, CDR2 FQNEAQ. The chain's CDR3 is CASSLMGTGGAEAFF. DNA of the CDR3: TGTGCCAGCAGCTTAATGGGGACAGGGGGAGCTGAAGCTTTCTTT.

The CDR3 here is CASSYRLEPTDTQYF. In nucleotides, the CDR3 is TGTGCCAGCAGTTATCGACTAGAGCCGACAGATACGCAGTATTTT. The chain links TRBV7-3 to TRBJ2-3; possibly TRBD2 for D (6 bases). The germline CDR1 and CDR2 sequences are SGHTA and FQGTGA. V lost 6 bases to trimming and J lost 3 bases, with 16 bases between them. The CDR3 consists of 15 residues. Full variable domain (missing parts from reference TRBV7-3 and TRBJ2-3): GAGVSQTPSNKVTEKGKYVELRCDPISGHTALYWYRQSLGQGPEFLIYFQGTGAADDSGLPNDRFFAVRPEGSVSTLKIQRTERGDSAVYLCASSYRLEPTDTQYFGPGTRLTVL.

V and J are TRBV29-1 and TRBJ1-4; D not certain. Germline V CDR1 and CDR2: SQVTM, ANQGSEA. The CDR3 extends over 13 amino acids. The V and J ends lost 6 bases and 0 bases respectively, with 8 bases between them. The CDR3 reads CSVAGATNEKLFF. DNA of the CDR3: TGCAGCGTGGCGGGTGCAACTAATGAAAAACTGTTTTTT.

This clonotype was detected a few times. Germline and junction disagree at one end, which may indicate a read error. This sequence joins TRBV7-8 and TRBJ2-2, with 7 bases identical to TRBD1. CDR1 is SGHVS and CDR2 is FQNEAQ in the germline V gene. The CDR3 is 10 residues long. CDR3 region: CTGDTGELFF. The CDR3 DNA follows: TGCACAGGGGACACCGGGGAGCTGTTTTTT.

Only a few counts were recorded for this clonotype. The V and J genes are TRBV7-2 and TRBJ2-7; 10 positions match TRBD2. The V gene end was trimmed by 5 bases and the J gene end by 2 bases; junction bases not matched to a gene: 15. The CDR3 consists of 18 residues. Germline loops: CDR1 SGHTA, CDR2 FQGNSA. CDR3 residues: CASSLRLAGPQAAYEQYF. In DNA, the CDR3 is TGTGCCAGCAGCCTCCGACTAGCGGGTCCCCAGGCCGCCTACGAGCAGTACTTC.

The CDR3 region has the DNA TGCAGTGCTCGACACTTCGGGGACACTGAAGCTTTCTTT. It translates to CSARHFGDTEAFF. The chain is built from TRBV20-1 and TRBJ1-1; no definite D call. This CDR3 is 13 amino acids long. The ends were cut back, 5 bases at V and 3 bases at J, with 13 bases in the middle. Germline CDR1 and CDR2: DFQATT and SNEGSKA (reference sequence).

This clonotype was seen a handful of times. The chain carries TRBV27 and TRBJ2-3; 10 bases are shared with TRBD2. V shed 6 bases, J shed 7 bases, and the junction held 13 bases outside the gene matches. CDR3 size: 16 residues. In germline, CDR1 is MNHEY, CDR2 SMNVEV (reference sequence). CDR3 in amino acids: CASRPGSGRVEYTQYF. CDR3 DNA: TGTGCCAGCAGACCGGGCAGCGGGAGGGTTGAGTATACGCAGTATTTT.